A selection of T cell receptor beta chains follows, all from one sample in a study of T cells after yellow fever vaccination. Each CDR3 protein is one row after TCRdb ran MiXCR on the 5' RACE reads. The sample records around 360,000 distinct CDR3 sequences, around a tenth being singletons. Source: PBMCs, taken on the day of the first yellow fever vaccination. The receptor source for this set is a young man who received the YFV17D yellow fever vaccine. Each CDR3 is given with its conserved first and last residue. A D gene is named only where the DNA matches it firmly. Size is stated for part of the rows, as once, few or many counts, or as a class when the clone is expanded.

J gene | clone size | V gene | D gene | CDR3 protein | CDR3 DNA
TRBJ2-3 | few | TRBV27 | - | CASSPSLGHTDTQYF | TGTGCCAGCAGTCCCTCTTTGGGCCACACAGATACGCAGTATTTT
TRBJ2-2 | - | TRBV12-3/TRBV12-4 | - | CASSLYPTGTGELFF | TGTGCCAGCAGTTTATATCCCACGGGCACCGGGGAGCTGTTTTTT
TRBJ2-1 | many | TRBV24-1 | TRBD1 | CATSDPRTGKFSYNEQFF | TGTGCCACCAGTGACCCTAGGACAGGAAAATTCTCCTACAATGAGCAGTTCTTC
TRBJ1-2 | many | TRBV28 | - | CASSRTVYGYTF | TGTGCCAGCAGTCGGACAGTCTATGGCTACACCTTC
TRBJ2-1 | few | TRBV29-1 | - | CSVAQGSSYNEQFF | TGCAGCGTTGCTCAGGGAAGCTCCTACAATGAGCAGTTCTTC
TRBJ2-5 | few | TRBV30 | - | CAWRGLGRGQETQYF | TGTGCCTGGAGAGGCCTCGGCAGGGGCCAAGAGACCCAGTACTTC
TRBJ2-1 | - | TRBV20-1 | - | CSAIRGVTGNEQFF | TGCAGTGCTATCAGGGGTGTGACGGGCAATGAGCAGTTCTTC
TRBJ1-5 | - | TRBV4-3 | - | CASSLGSGSQPQHF | TGCGCCAGCAGCCTCGGTAGCGGCTCCCAGCCCCAGCATTTT
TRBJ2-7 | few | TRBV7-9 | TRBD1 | CASSSSSTGTVTYEQYF | TGTGCCAGCAGCTCCTCCTCAACCGGGACAGTAACCTACGAGCAGTACTTC
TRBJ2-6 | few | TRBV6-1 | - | CASSARGTGANVLTF | TGTGCCAGCAGTGCAAGGGGAACTGGGGCCAACGTCCTGACTTTC
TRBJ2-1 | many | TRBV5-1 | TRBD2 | CASRFSGGAWNEQFF | TGCGCCAGCAGGTTTAGCGGGGGGGCCTGGAATGAGCAGTTCTTC
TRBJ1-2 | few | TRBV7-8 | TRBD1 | CASSFSRDSYGYTF | TGTGCCAGCAGCTTTTCCCGGGACAGCTATGGCTACACCTTC
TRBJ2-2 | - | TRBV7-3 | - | CASSLTPLGTGELFF | TGTGCCAGCAGCCTTACACCGCTGGGAACCGGGGAGCTGTTTTTT
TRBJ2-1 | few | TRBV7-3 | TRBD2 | CASSLTGGVGNEQFF | TGTGCCAGCAGCTTAACCGGGGGGGTGGGTAATGAGCAGTTCTTC
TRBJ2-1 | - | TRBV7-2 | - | CASSLFGLEGNEQFF | TGTGCCAGCAGCTTATTTGGCCTCGAAGGGAATGAGCAGTTCTTC
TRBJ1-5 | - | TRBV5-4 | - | CASSLGQGLNQPQHF | TGTGCCAGCAGCTTGGGCCAGGGGCTGAATCAGCCCCAGCATTTT
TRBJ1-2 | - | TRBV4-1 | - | CASSQGGINYGYTF | TGCGCCAGCAGCCAAGGGGGAATCAACTATGGCTACACCTTC
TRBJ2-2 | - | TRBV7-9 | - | CASSLGKLAAGELFF | TGTGCCAGCAGCCTCGGAAAGCTAGCAGCGGGGGAGCTGTTTTTT
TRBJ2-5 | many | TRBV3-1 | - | CASSLTASGQETQYF | TGTGCCAGCAGCCTCACCGCCAGCGGGCAAGAGACCCAGTACTTC
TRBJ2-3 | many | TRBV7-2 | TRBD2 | CASSSQPGLAIDTQYF | TGTGCCAGCAGCTCACAACCGGGACTAGCGATAGATACGCAGTATTTT
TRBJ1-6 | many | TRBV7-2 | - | CASSIRVENSPLHF | TGTGCCAGCAGCATCCGGGTCGAAAATTCACCCCTCCACTTT
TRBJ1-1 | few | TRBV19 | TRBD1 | CASSIDRGLDTEAFF | TGTGCCAGTAGTATAGACAGGGGGTTGGACACTGAAGCTTTCTTT
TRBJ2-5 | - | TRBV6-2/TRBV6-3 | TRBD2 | CASSYGASGGYQETQYF | TGTGCCAGCAGTTACGGTGCGAGCGGGGGGTACCAAGAGACCCAGTACTTC
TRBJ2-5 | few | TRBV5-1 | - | CASSLAGTSRETQYF | TGCGCCAGCAGCCTGGCCGGGACGTCTAGGGAGACCCAGTACTTC
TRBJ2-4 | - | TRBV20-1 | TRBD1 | CSARDYQDRGPLAKNIQYF | TGCAGTGCTAGAGATTACCAGGACAGGGGGCCCTTAGCCAAAAACATTCAGTACTTC
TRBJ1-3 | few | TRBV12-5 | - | CASVRRGLRGNTIYF | TGTGCTAGCGTCAGGAGGGGGTTAAGGGGAAACACCATATATTTT